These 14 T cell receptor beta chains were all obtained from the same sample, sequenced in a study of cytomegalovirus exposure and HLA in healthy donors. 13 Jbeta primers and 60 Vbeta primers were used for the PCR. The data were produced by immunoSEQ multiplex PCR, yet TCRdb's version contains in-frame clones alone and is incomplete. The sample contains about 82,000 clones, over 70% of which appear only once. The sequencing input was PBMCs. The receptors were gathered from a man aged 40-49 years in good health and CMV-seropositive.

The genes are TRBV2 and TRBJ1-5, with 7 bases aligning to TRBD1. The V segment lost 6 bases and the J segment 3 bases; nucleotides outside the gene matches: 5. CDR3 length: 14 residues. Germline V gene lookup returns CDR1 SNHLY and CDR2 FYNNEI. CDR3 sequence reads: CASSRDSNNQPQHF. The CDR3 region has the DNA TGTGCCAGCAGCAGGGACAGTAACAATCAGCCCCAGCATTTT.

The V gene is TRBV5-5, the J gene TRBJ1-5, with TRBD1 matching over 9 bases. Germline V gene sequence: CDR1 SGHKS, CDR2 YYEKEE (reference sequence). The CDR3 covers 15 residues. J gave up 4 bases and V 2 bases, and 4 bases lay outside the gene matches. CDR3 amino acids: CASSFGDRANQPQHF. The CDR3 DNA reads TGTGCCAGCAGCTTCGGGGACAGGGCGAATCAGCCCCAGCATTTT. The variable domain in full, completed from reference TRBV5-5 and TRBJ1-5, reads DAGVTQSPTHLIKTRGQQVTLRCSPISGHKSVSWYQQVLGQGPQFIFQYYEKEERGRGNFPDRFSARQFPNYSSELNVNALLLGDSALYLCASSFGDRANQPQHFGDGTRLSIL.

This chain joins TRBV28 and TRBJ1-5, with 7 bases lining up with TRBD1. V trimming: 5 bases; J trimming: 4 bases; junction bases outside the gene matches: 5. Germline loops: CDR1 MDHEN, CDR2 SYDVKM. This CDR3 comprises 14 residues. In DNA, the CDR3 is TGTGCCAGCAGTACTAGGGGGCTGAATCAGCCCCAGCATTTT. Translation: CASSTRGLNQPQHF.

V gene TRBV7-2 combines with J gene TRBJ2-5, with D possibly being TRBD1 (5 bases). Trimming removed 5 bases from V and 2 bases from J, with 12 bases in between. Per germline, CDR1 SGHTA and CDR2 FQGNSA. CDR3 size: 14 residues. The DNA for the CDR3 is TGTGCCAGCAGCCGTCAAGGGGCGCAAGAGACCCAGTACTTC. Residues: CASSRQGAQETQYF.

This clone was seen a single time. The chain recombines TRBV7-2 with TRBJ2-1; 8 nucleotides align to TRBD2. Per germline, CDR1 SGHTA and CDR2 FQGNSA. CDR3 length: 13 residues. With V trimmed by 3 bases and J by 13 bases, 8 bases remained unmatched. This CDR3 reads CASSFGSAGGQFF. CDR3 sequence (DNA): TGTGCCAGCAGCTTCGGTAGTGCGGGAGGTCAGTTCTTC.

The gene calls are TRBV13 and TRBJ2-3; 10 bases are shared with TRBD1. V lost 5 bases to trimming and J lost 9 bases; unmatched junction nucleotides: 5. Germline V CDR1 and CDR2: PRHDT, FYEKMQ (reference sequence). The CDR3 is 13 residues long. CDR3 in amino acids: CASSRGQGETQYF. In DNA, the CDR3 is TGTGCCAGCAGCAGAGGACAGGGGGAGACGCAGTATTTT.

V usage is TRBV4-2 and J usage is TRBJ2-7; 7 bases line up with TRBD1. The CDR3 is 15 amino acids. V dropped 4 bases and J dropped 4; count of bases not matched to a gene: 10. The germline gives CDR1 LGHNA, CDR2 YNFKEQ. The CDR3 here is CASSLQGTEDYEQYF. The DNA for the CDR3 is TGTGCCAGCAGCCTTCAGGGGACAGAGGATTACGAGCAGTACTTC.

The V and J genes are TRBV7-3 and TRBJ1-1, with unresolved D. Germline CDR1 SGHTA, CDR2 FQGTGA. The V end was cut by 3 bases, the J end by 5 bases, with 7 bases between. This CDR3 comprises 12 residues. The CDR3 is CASSFAGTEAFF. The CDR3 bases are TGTGCCAGCAGCTTTGCGGGAACTGAAGCTTTCTTT.

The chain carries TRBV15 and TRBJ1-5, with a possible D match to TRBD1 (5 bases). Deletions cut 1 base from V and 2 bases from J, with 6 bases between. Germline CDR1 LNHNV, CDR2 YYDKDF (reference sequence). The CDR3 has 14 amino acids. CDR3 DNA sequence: TGTGCCACCAGCAGAGGGGGGGGCAATCAGCCCCAGCATTTT. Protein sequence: CATSRGGGNQPQHF.

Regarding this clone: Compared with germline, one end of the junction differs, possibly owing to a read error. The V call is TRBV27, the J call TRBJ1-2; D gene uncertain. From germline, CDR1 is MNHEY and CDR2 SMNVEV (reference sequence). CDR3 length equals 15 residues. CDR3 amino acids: CASSLTGLLAYGYTF. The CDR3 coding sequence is TGTGCTAGCAGTTTAACCGGACTGCTAGCCTATGGCTACACCTTC.

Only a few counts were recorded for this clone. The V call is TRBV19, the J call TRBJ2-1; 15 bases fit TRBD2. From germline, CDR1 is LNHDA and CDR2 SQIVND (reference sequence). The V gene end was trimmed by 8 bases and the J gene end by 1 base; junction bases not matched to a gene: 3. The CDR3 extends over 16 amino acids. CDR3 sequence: CASRTSGGASYNEQFF. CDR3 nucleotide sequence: TGTGCCAGTCGGACTAGCGGGGGGGCTTCCTACAATGAGCAGTTCTTC. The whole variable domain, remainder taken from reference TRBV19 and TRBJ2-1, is DGGITQSPKYLFRKEGQNVTLSCEQNLNHDAMYWYRQDPGQGLRLIYYSQIVNDFQKGDIAEGYSVSREKKESFPLTVTSAQKNPTAFYLCASRTSGGASYNEQFFGPGTRLTVL.

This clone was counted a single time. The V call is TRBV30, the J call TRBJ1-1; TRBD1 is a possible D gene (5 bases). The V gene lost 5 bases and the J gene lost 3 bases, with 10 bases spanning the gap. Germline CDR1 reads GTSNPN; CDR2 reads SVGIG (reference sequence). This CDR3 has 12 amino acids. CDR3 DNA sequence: TGTGCCTGGGGGGGGTTGTACACTGAAGCTTTCTTT. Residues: CAWGGLYTEAFF.

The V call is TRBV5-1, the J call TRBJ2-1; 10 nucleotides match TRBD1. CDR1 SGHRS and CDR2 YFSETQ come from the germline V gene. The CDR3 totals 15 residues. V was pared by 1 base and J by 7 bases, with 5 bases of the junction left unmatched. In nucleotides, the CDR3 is TGCGCCAGCAGCTTGATGGACAGGGGGTTTAATGAGCAGTTCTTC. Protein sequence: CASSLMDRGFNEQFF.

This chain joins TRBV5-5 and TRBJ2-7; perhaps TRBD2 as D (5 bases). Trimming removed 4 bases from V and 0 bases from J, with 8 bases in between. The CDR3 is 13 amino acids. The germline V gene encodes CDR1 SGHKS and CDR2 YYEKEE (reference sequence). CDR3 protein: CASSPGSSYEQYF. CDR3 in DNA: TGTGCCAGCAGCCCGGGAAGCTCCTACGAGCAGTACTTC.